This TCR beta chain emerged from a study of siplizumab effects on memory and regulatory T cells. Study-wide findings and caveats: Unstimulated subsets captured only a minor fraction of alloreactive clones. Among mappable alloreactive CD4+ clones, the Treg-derived fraction averaged around 63% with siplizumab versus roughly 30% in controls.

TCRdb's table, derived via immunoSEQ multiplex PCR, lists solely in-frame clones and lacks some. The table records some 97,000 clones, about 91% of them present only once. Details on this clone: Its antigen is not known. Other nucleotide sequences from this sample produce the same CDR3.

The sample comprised CD4+ T cells sorted from blood. The receptor comes from a human donor in good health. Some clones in this sample may be carry-over from other donors' samples.

Here the CDR3 reads CASRDSQETQYF. The CDR3 DNA follows: TGCGCCAGCCGGGACAGCCAAGAGACCCAGTACTTC. J is TRBJ2-5 and V is TRBV5-1; 7 positions match TRBD1. In germline, CDR1 is SGHRS, CDR2 YFSETQ. The CDR3 sequence is 12 residues long. Trimming took 7 bases from V and 1 from J; bases not matched to a gene: 1.